The next 18 T cell receptor beta chains were all read from a single sample in a study of cytomegalovirus exposure and HLA in healthy donors. Method: immunoSEQ multiplex PCR; TCRdb's copy keeps in-frame clones and lacks some. The sample includes 200,000 or so clones, around nine tenths seen only once; the top ten take about 2.7%. Sequencing was performed on PBMCs. These receptors were taken from a woman between 18 and 29 years old in good health and CMV-seronegative.

Here the CDR3 DNA reads TGCGCCAGCAGCTTGGGAGGGACTGATGGCTACACCTTC. Amino acids: CASSLGGTDGYTF. This sequence joins TRBV5-1 and TRBJ1-2; D perhaps matches TRBD1 (5 bases). With 0 bases removed from V and 6 bases from J, the gap between germline ends came to 9 bases. CDR1 and CDR2 (germline): SGHRS, YFSETQ. This CDR3 region has 13 residues.

V and J are TRBV29-1 and TRBJ2-5, with 8 bases identical to TRBD2. Germline loops: CDR1 SQVTM, CDR2 ANQGSEA. Trimming took 1 base from V and 5 from J; bases not matched to a gene: 3. The CDR3 consists of 13 residues. DNA of the CDR3: TGCAGCGTTGAAGGCCCGGGAGGGGAGACCCAGTACTTC. This codes for CSVEGPGGETQYF.

V is TRBV4-1 and J is TRBJ2-2, with D possibly matching TRBD2 (6 bases). Trimming left V 0 bases short and J 0 bases short, with 14 bases between. The CDR3 is 18 amino acids. Per the germline V gene, CDR1 is MGHRA and CDR2 is YSYEKL. CDR3 sequence (DNA): TGCGCCAGCAGCCAAGATCACGAGGGACTTACGAACACCGGGGAGCTGTTTTTT. Protein product: CASSQDHEGLTNTGELFF.

The chain uses TRBV2 and TRBJ2-1; 10 bases fit TRBD1. This CDR3 has 15 amino acids. Looked up from germline, CDR1 is SNHLY and CDR2 is FYNNEI. V lost 6 bases, J lost 4 bases, and 6 bases stayed unmatched. The CDR3: CASRDGQGGYNEQFF. CDR3 DNA: TGTGCCAGCAGGGACGGACAGGGGGGGTACAATGAGCAGTTCTTC.

V and J are TRBV29-1 and TRBJ2-1, with 10 bases identical to TRBD2. With 2 bases clipped from V and 0 bases from J, the junction kept 1 base outside the gene matches. The CDR3 is 15 amino acids. Germline V gene lookup returns CDR1 SQVTM and CDR2 ANQGSEA. The CDR3 DNA reads TGCAGCGTTGAATCTAGCGGGAGCTCCTACAATGAGCAGTTCTTC. This encodes CSVESSGSSYNEQFF.

This chain connects TRBV29-1 to TRBJ2-1, with D possibly matching TRBD2 (7 bases). There are 14 residues in the CDR3. Germline V gene data show CDR1 as SQVTM and CDR2 as ANQGSEA. The CDR3 nucleotides read TGCAGGGTAGAAAGGGGGAGGGCCTTGAATGAGCAGTTCTTC. Translating gives CRVERGRALNEQFF.

The J gene is TRBJ1-3, the V gene TRBV27, with TRBD1 as a possible D gene (6 bases). Germline-derived CDR1 and CDR2 are MNHEY and SMNVEV (reference sequence). V lost 5 bases, J lost 4 bases, and 15 bases lay in between. The CDR3 sequence is 15 residues long. The CDR3 sequence is CASSLYRDYGNTIYF. The CDR3 DNA is TGTGCCAGCAGTCTGTACAGGGATTACGGAAACACCATATATTTT.

The gene calls are TRBV5-4 and TRBJ2-3, with TRBD2 matching over 12 bases. Germline assignment: CDR1 SGHNT and CDR2 YYREEE (reference sequence). This CDR3 is 16 amino acids long. With 4 bases clipped from V and 4 bases from J, the junction kept 7 bases outside the gene matches. The CDR3 bases are TGTGCCAGCAGCATAGCTAGCGGGAGGGCGGCAGATACGCAGTATTTT. Its translation is CASSIASGRAADTQYF.

The gene calls are TRBV7-9 and TRBJ2-1; TRBD2 matches at 11 bases. The CDR3 totals 17 residues. Losses at the gene ends were 4 bases for V and 0 bases for J; bases not matched to a gene: 5. CDR1 and CDR2 from the germline V gene are SEHNR and FQNEAQ (reference sequence). The CDR3 is CASSSPGLADSYNEQFF. DNA of the CDR3: TGTGCCAGCAGCTCCCCGGGACTAGCGGACTCCTACAATGAGCAGTTCTTC. Based on the CDR3 plus reference TRBV7-9 and TRBJ2-1, the full variable domain is DTGVSQNPRHKITKRGQNVTFRCDPISEHNRLYWYRQTLGQGPEFLTYFQNEAQLEKSRLLSDRFSAERPKGSFSTLEIQRTEQGDSAMYLCASSSPGLADSYNEQFFGPGTRLTVL.

The rearrangement uses TRBV7-9 and TRBJ2-2, with D possibly matching TRBD2 (6 bases). V lost 1 base and J 1 base, leaving 7 bases between the germline ends. CDR3 length: 15 residues. Per germline, CDR1 SEHNR and CDR2 FQNEAQ (reference sequence). CDR3 amino acids: CASSLGTKNTGELFF. The CDR3 nucleotides read TGTGCCAGCAGCTTAGGGACTAAGAACACCGGGGAGCTGTTTTTT.

The chain couples TRBV7-3 to TRBJ2-3; 11 positions agree with TRBD2. Germline V gives CDR1 SGHTA, CDR2 FQGTGA. After removal of 4 bases from V and 3 bases from J, the junction contained 6 bases not matched to a gene. The CDR3 contains 16 residues. The CDR3 region has the DNA TGTGCCAGCAGCTCAGGTCCTAGCGGGAGGACAGATACGCAGTATTTT. The encoded protein is CASSSGPSGRTDTQYF.

About this clone itself: The junction departs from germline at one end; a sequencing error may be responsible. The rearrangement links TRBV9 to TRBJ2-2; 7 bases line up with TRBD2. Germline V gives CDR1 SGDLS, CDR2 YYNGEE. The CDR3 spans 16 residues. The CDR3: CAGSAASTSRTGELFF. The CDR3 DNA follows: TGTGCCGGCAGCGCGGCCTCGACTAGCCGGACCGGGGAGCTGTTTTTT.

The chain recombines TRBV10-3 with TRBJ2-1; perhaps TRBD2 as D (6 bases). Germline V gene sequence: CDR1 ENHRY, CDR2 SYGVKD. Trimming pared 1 base from V and 7 bases from J, leaving 14 bases between. This CDR3 has 15 residues. CDR3 residues: CAISEFTGEGNEQFF. The CDR3 DNA reads as TGTGCCATCAGTGAGTTCACGGGAGAAGGGAATGAGCAGTTCTTC.

As to this clone: Germline is not matched at one junction end, which may reflect a read error. The genes are TRBV7-7 and TRBJ2-2, with 10 bases aligning to TRBD2. Germline CDR1 is SSHAT and CDR2 is FNYEAQ (reference sequence). The CDR3 loop spans 16 amino acids. The CDR3 loop is CASSNKAGGPTGELFF. In DNA, the CDR3 is TGTGCTAGCAGTAACAAAGCGGGAGGGCCCACCGGGGAGCTGTTTTTT.

The chain employs TRBV27 and TRBJ2-1; 8 bases match TRBD2. Germline V gene lookup returns CDR1 MNHEY and CDR2 SMNVEV (reference sequence). The J segment lost 7 bases and the V segment lost 8 bases, leaving 13 bases of the junction unmatched. The CDR3 is 15 amino acids. This CDR3 reads CASPPIAGWLNEQFF. CDR3 nucleotides: TGTGCCAGCCCTCCCATAGCGGGATGGTTAAATGAGCAGTTCTTC.

This chain connects TRBV29-1 to TRBJ2-3; maybe TRBD2 (7 bases). CDR3 length: 17 amino acids. The V gene's germline CDR1 is SQVTM and CDR2 ANQGSEA. V dropped 4 bases and J dropped 0 bases, with 20 bases sitting between them. This chain's CDR3 is CSVAGARGLGSTDTQYF. Here the CDR3 DNA reads TGCAGCGTTGCAGGGGCGCGGGGGCTCGGGAGCACAGATACGCAGTATTTT.

This chain uses TRBV11-2 with TRBJ2-1, with 15 nucleotides matching TRBD2. The ends lost 5 bases at V and 0 bases at J; junction bases unmatched: 5. The CDR3 covers 18 residues. CDR1 is SGHAT and CDR2 is FQNNGV in the germline V gene. CDR3 DNA: TGTGCCAGCAGCCCGGGACTAGCGGGGGGCAGCTCCTACAATGAGCAGTTCTTC. This encodes CASSPGLAGGSSYNEQFF.

The chain carries TRBV10-3 and TRBJ2-2; no clear D gene. Looked up from germline, CDR1 is ENHRY and CDR2 is SYGVKD. The CDR3 is 14 amino acids. Trimming left V 2 bases short and J 2 bases short, with 6 bases between. CDR3 coding DNA: TGTGCCATCAGTGAGACTCGAAACACCGGGGAGCTGTTTTTT. It yields the protein CAISETRNTGELFF.